These 9 T cell receptor beta chains came from one sample sequenced in a study of blood T cell repertoires in COVID-19 (dated by TCRdb to 2020 to 2022). The library was prepared using the immunoSEQ multiplex PCR assay. This is the immuneACCESS table as TCRdb keeps it, with only in-frame sequences that have V and J called. A part of the clones is gone; compared with another copy, unresolved V genes explain less than half, and the rest is unexplained. This sample gives around 130,000 clones in total; more than 75% of them show up just once. About 4% of the sample comes from the top ten. Sequencing was carried out using peripheral blood. All receptors come from a man aged 50 or older with active COVID-19.

The gene calls are TRBV6-6 and TRBJ2-7, with D maybe TRBD1 (6 bases). Looked up from germline, CDR1 is MNHNY and CDR2 is SVGAGI (reference sequence). The CDR3 spans 14 residues. V lost 6 bases to trimming and J lost 3 bases, with 15 bases between them. CDR3 region: CASRSYGQIYEQYV. CDR3 nucleotide sequence: TGTGCCAGCAGATCCTACGGACAGATCTACGAGCAGTACGTC.

The V gene is TRBV4-1, the J gene TRBJ2-7; 8 nucleotides line up with TRBD2. The germline CDR1 and CDR2 sequences are MGHRA and YSYEKL. V lost 4 bases and J lost 2; bases outside the gene matches: 7. The CDR3 contains 15 residues. This CDR3 reads CASSLTSGNTYEQYF. As DNA, the CDR3 is TGCGCCAGCAGCCTAACTAGCGGAAATACCTACGAGCAGTACTTC.

This clone has a single count. The rearrangement links TRBV18 to TRBJ2-7; D possibly corresponds to TRBD1 (6 bases). The CDR3 is 12 amino acids. The V end was cut by 6 bases, the J end by 4 bases, with 10 bases between. Per the germline V gene, CDR1 is KGHSH and CDR2 is LQKENI. CDR3 DNA: TGTGCCAGCTCGAGGCAGGGGTACGAGCAGTACTTC. It encodes CASSRQGYEQYF.

This clone was recorded a few times. Here the CDR3 reads CASGGHLIQYF. For the CDR3, the DNA is TGTGCCAGCGGCGGACACCTGATTCAGTACTTC. The chain is built from TRBV2 and TRBJ2-4; D may be TRBD1 (5 bases). Germline V gives CDR1 SNHLY, CDR2 FYNNEI. Trimming stripped 8 bases from V and 10 bases from J, with 12 bases between. The CDR3 totals 11 residues.

The chain carries TRBV10-3 and TRBJ1-2, with no clear D. The ends were cut back, 4 bases at V and 2 bases at J, with 8 bases in the middle. The CDR3 loop spans 13 amino acids. Germline V gene data show CDR1 as ENHRY and CDR2 as SYGVKD. The CDR3 region is CAISASSNYGYTF. The CDR3 region has the DNA TGTGCCATCAGTGCCTCAAGCAACTATGGCTACACCTTC.

The chain links TRBV27 to TRBJ2-1; no clear D. The V gene's germline CDR1 is MNHEY and CDR2 SMNVEV (reference sequence). This CDR3 contains 16 residues. Trimming took off 5 bases at V and 0 bases at J, with 14 bases between the two ends. CDR3 nucleotides: TGTGCCAGCAGTCCGCGAGCAAGAAGCTCCTACAATGAGCAGTTCTTC. Residues: CASSPRARSSYNEQFF.

V and J are TRBV5-1 and TRBJ2-2; D might be TRBD2 (6 bases). The CDR3 is 15 amino acids. V lost 6 bases and J lost 0, with 12 bases in between. Germline V lookup: CDR1 SGHRS, CDR2 YFSETQ. In nucleotides, the CDR3 is TGCGCCAGCATGGGGGGAACCGCGAACACCGGGGAGCTGTTTTTT. This translates into CASMGGTANTGELFF.

The table lists this clone with a count of one. The genes are TRBV3-1 (or the pseudogene TRBV3-2) and TRBJ2-6; unclear D gene. CDR1 is LGHDT and CDR2 is YNNKEL in the germline V gene (reference sequence). The CDR3 extends over 14 amino acids. Trimming left V 3 bases short and J 2 bases short, with 5 bases between. This CDR3 reads CASSHQAGANVLTF. As DNA, the CDR3 is TGTGCCAGCAGCCACCAGGCTGGGGCCAACGTCCTGACTTTC.

The chain uses TRBV27 and TRBJ2-1, with 7 bases that match TRBD2. The V segment lost 5 bases and the J segment 2 bases; nucleotides outside the gene matches: 15. Germline V gives CDR1 MNHEY, CDR2 SMNVEV (reference sequence). This CDR3 has 18 residues. CDR3 protein: CASSIPNVLAPTYNEQFF. The CDR3 DNA follows: TGTGCCAGCAGTATCCCAAATGTACTAGCGCCCACCTACAATGAGCAGTTCTTC.